The clone carrying this T cell receptor (beta chain) appeared a few times. CDR1 is MNHNS and CDR2 is SASEGT in the germline V gene. This CDR3 comprises 13 residues. V dropped 3 bases and J dropped 6 bases, with 12 bases sitting between them. The assay was immunoSEQ multiplex PCR, and TCRdb's table has in-frame clones only and misses some. The sample records 150,000 to 200,000 clones, 80% to 90% being singletons. The data originate from a study of control samples from healthy donors and cancer patients. V is TRBV6-1 and J is TRBJ2-7; D perhaps matches TRBD1 (5 bases). Sequencing was done on a sample of blood. The TCR sequence derives from a man aged 25-45 years in good health. CDR3 loop: CASSERQGREQYF. The DNA of the CDR3 is TGTGCCAGCAGTGAGCGGCAGGGCCGCGAGCAGTACTTC.